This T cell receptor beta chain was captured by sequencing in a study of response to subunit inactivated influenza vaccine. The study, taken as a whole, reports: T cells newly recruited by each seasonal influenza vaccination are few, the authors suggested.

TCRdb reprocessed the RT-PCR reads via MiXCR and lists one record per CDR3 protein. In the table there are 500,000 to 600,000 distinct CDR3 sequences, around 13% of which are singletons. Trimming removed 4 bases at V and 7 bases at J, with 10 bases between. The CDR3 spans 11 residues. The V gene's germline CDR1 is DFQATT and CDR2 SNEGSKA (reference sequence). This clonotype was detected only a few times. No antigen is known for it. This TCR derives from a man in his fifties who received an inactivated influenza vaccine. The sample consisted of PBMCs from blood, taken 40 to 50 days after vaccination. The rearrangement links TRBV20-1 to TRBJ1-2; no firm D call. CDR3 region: CSATPGTGYTF. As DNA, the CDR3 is TGCAGTGCTACCCCGGGAACTGGCTACACCTTC.